This T cell receptor beta chain was captured in a study of cytomegalovirus exposure and HLA in healthy donors. Vbeta (60) and Jbeta (13) primers were used in the PCR. Assay used: immunoSEQ multiplex PCR; TCRdb lists only in-frame clones, some missing. The sample comprises 120,000 or so clones, approximately 10% of which are singletons, and 4.6% rests with the top ten. For this clone: The antigen is unknown.

The CDR3 is made up of 14 amino acids. Germline loops: CDR1 LNHDA, CDR2 SQIVND (reference sequence). V gave up 1 base and J gave up 4 bases, with 8 bases separating them. Broader study findings: With later analysis, a missense DCLRE1C variant became linked to TCR beta V- and J-gene trimming. In an earlier analysis, in around 590 donors, most V segments appeared productive either ~87% or ~30% of the time.

The source is a young woman in good health and CMV-seropositive. The chain joins TRBV19 to TRBJ2-1; D is uncertain. The sequencing sample was made of PBMCs. CDR3 nucleotide sequence: TGTGCCAGTAGTATAGGAACACCTTACAATGAGCAGTTCTTC. Protein: CASSIGTPYNEQFF.